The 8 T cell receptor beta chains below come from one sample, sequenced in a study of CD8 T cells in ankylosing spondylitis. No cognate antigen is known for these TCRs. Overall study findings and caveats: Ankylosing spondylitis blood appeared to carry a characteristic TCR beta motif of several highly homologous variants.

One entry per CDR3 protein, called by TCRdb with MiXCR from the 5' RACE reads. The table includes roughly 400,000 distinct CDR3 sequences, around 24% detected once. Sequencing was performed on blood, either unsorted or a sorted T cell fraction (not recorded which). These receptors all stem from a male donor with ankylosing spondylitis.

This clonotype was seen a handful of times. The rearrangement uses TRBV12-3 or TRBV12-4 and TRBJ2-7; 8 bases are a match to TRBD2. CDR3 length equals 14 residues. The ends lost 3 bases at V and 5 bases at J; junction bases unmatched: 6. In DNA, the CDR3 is TGTGCCAGCAGTTTCCAAGCGGGAGTCAACGAGCAGTACTTC. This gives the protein CASSFQAGVNEQYF.

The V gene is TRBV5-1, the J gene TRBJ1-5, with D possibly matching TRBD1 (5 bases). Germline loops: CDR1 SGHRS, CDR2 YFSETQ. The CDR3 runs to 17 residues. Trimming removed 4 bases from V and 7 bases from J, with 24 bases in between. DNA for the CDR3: TGCGCCAGCAGCGAATCCCCGGTGGGACTCAAGACGCAGCCCCAGCATTTT. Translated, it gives CASSESPVGLKTQPQHF. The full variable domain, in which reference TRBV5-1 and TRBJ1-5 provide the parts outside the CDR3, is KAGVTQTPRYLIKTRGQQVTLSCSPISGHRSVSWYQQTPGQGLQFLFEYFSETQRNKGNFPGRFSGRQFSNSRSEMNVSTLELGDSALYLCASSESPVGLKTQPQHFGDGTRLSIL.

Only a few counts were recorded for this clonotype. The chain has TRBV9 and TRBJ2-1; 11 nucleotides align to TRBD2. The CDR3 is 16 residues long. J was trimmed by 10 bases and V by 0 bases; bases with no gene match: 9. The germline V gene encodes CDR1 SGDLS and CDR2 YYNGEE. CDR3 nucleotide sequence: TGTGCCAGCAGCGTAGCACTAGCGGGAGTCCTAGGGGAGCAGTTCTTC. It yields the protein CASSVALAGVLGEQFF.

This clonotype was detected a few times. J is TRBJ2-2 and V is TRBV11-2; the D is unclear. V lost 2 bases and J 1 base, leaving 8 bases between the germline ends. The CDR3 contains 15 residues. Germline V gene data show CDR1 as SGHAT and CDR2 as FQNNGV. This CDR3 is CASSLFTVNTGELFF. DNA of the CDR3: TGTGCCAGCAGCTTATTTACAGTGAACACCGGGGAGCTGTTTTTT.

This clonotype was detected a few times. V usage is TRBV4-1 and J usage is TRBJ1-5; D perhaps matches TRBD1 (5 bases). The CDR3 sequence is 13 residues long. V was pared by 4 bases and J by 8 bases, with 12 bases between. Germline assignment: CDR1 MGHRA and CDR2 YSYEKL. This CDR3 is CASSRFREEPQHF. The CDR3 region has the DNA TGCGCCAGCAGCCGTTTCAGGGAAGAGCCCCAGCATTTT.

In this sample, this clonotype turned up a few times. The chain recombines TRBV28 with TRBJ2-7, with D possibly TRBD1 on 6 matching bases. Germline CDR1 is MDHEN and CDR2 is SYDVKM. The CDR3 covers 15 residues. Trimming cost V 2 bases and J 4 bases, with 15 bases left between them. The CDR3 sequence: CASSLMGARAYEQYF. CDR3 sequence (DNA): TGTGCCAGCAGTTTAATGGGGGCGCGAGCTTACGAGCAGTACTTC.

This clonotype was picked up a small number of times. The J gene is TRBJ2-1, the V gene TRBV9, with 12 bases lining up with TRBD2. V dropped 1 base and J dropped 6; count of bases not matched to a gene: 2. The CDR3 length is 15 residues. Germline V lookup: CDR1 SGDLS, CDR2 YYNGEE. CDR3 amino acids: CASSVLAGGFNEQFF. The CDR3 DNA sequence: TGTGCCAGCAGCGTACTAGCGGGAGGGTTCAATGAGCAGTTCTTC. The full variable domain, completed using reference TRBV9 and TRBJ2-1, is DSGVTQTPKHLITATGQRVTLRCSPRSGDLSVYWYQQSLDQGLQFLIQYYNGEERAKGNILERFSAQQFPDLHSELNLSSLELGDSALYFCASSVLAGGFNEQFFGPGTRLTVL.

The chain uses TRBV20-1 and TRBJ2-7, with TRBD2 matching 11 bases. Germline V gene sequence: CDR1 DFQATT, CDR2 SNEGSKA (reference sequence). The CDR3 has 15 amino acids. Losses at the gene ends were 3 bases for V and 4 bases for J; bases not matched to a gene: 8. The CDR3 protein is CSARMLAGGYYEQYF. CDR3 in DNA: TGCAGTGCTAGGATGCTAGCGGGAGGATATTACGAGCAGTACTTC.